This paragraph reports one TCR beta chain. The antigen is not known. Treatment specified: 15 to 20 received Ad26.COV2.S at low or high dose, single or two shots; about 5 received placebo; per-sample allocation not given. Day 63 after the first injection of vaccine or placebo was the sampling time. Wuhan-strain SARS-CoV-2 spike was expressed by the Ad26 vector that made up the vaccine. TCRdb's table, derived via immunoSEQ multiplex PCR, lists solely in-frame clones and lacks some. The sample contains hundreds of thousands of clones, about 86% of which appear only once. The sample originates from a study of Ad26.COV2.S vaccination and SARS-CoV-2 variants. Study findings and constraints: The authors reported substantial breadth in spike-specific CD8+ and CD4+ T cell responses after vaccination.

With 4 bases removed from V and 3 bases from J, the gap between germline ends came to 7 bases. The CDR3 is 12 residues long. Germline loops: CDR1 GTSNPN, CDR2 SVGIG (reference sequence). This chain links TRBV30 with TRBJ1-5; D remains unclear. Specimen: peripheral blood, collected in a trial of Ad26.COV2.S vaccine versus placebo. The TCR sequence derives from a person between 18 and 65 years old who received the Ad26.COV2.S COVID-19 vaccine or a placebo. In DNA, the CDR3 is TGTGCCTGGAATGAAGACAATCAGCCCCAGCATTTT. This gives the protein CAWNEDNQPQHF.